The subject of this entry is one T cell receptor (beta chain). The antigen is not known. Method: immunoSEQ multiplex PCR; TCRdb's copy keeps in-frame clones and lacks some. The sample shows 2.3 million or so clones, more than 80% of them seen only once. The source of the sample is a study of shared clonotypes between healthy human individuals. The overall study: Donors, aged 18 to 49, were a couple of women and a few men.

The V gene end was trimmed by 7 bases and the J gene end by 4 bases; junction bases not matched to a gene: 10. The CDR3 spans 14 residues. Germline lookup yields CDR1 SQVTM and CDR2 ANQGSEA. Study conclusions and caveats: Sequencing depth was expected to affect clonotype sharing among donors.

The TCR originated in a man aged 18 to 29 in good health. Some clones in this sample may be carry-over from other donors' samples. This chain joins TRBV29-1 and TRBJ2-1; 7 bases align to TRBD1. The specimen was naive CD4+ T cells from PBMCs. The subset is: CD45RA+ positively selected. The DNA for the CDR3 is TGCAGCGGGGACAGAGGACGAACTTACAATGAGCAGTTCTTC. It is translated as CSGDRGRTYNEQFF.